The 18 T cell receptor beta chains below all came from one sample that was sequenced in a study of T cell responses to AZD1222 COVID-19 vaccine. Sequencing was performed with immunoSEQ multiplex PCR; in TCRdb, only in-frame clones are kept and a portion is missing. The table shows some 150,000 clones, with roughly 86% occurring only once. The starting material was peripheral blood, obtained 28 days after the second dose of the MenACWY control vaccine. These receptor sequences come from an adult who received the MenACWY meningococcal vaccine as a control.

The rearrangement joins TRBV6-6 to TRBJ2-1; 9 bases agree with TRBD1. V lost 2 bases and J lost 5; bases outside the gene matches: 4. The CDR3 has 15 residues. The germline V gene encodes CDR1 MNHNY and CDR2 SVGAGI (reference sequence). The CDR3 region has the DNA TGTGCCAGCAGTTACCGGACAGGGGCGGACAATGAGCAGTTCTTC. This sequence encodes CASSYRTGADNEQFF.

The V and J genes are TRBV6-5 and TRBJ2-1; TRBD1 might be the D (5 bases). Between the trimmed V and J ends, which lost 8 bases and 1 base, there was a span of 12 bases. The germline V gene encodes CDR1 MNHEY and CDR2 SVGAGI. This CDR3 spans 14 amino acids. CDR3 amino acids: CASCRVSSYNEQFF. CDR3 nucleotide sequence: TGTGCCAGCTGCAGGGTGTCATCCTACAATGAGCAGTTCTTC.

The chain is built from TRBV20-1 and TRBJ2-7; 9 nucleotides agree with TRBD1. The germline V gene has CDR1 DFQATT and CDR2 SNEGSKA (reference sequence). The CDR3 runs to 11 residues. V shed 6 bases and J 9 bases; nucleotides not matched to a gene: 6. The CDR3 DNA reads TGCAGTGCGAATGACAGGGGGTCGCAGTACTTC. Amino acids: CSANDRGSQYF.

The chain carries TRBV2 and TRBJ2-7; 8 bases agree with TRBD1. The germline V gene has CDR1 SNHLY and CDR2 FYNNEI. Unmatched junction bases numbered 7, after V lost 6 bases and J lost 3 bases. The CDR3 loop spans 14 amino acids. CDR3 protein: CASRSQGVSYEQYF. In DNA form, the CDR3 reads TGTGCCAGCAGGTCACAGGGGGTAAGCTACGAGCAGTACTTC.

V usage is TRBV11-2 and J usage is TRBJ2-7; TRBD1 is a possible D gene (6 bases). V lost 1 base to trimming and J lost 4 bases, with 17 bases between them. This CDR3 has 16 amino acids. Per the germline V gene, CDR1 is SGHAT and CDR2 is FQNNGV. The CDR3 DNA reads TGTGCCAGCAGCTTAGCGGAACAGGGTTGGAGGTACGAGCAGTACTTC. Its protein product is CASSLAEQGWRYEQYF.

The genes are TRBV12-3 or TRBV12-4 and TRBJ1-4; the D is unclear. The CDR3 covers 13 residues. Trimming cost V 5 bases and J 8 bases, with 12 bases left between them. The CDR3 region is CASSRATSEKLFF. In DNA form, the CDR3 reads TGTGCCAGCAGTCGGGCCACATCGGAAAAACTGTTTTTT.

The chain is built from TRBV19 and TRBJ1-2, with D possibly matching TRBD1 (6 bases). CDR3 length equals 13 residues. Per the germline V gene, CDR1 is LNHDA and CDR2 is SQIVND (reference sequence). Trimming cost V 6 bases and J 4 bases, with 12 bases left between them. CDR3 bases: TGTGCCAGTAGAAGGGACACCAGCTATGGCTACACCTTC. This gives the protein CASRRDTSYGYTF.

The rearrangement links TRBV7-9 to TRBJ2-3; a weak D match, TRBD1 (6 bases). The CDR3 spans 15 residues. Germline V gene data show CDR1 as SEHNR and CDR2 as FQNEAQ (reference sequence). V was pared by 3 bases and J by 3 bases, with 13 bases between. DNA for the CDR3: TGTGCCAGCAGCTTCCGGGACATAAGGACAGATACGCAGTATTTT. This sequence encodes CASSFRDIRTDTQYF.

The count of this clone is one. This chain connects TRBV27 to TRBJ1-1; D is possibly TRBD1 (6 bases). Germline V gene lookup returns CDR1 MNHEY and CDR2 SMNVEV (reference sequence). The CDR3 extends over 14 amino acids. V lost 4 bases and J lost 4, with 13 bases in between. The CDR3 DNA is TGTGCCAGCAGTTGGCGAGGGGGTGCCACTGAAGCTTTCTTT. It specifies CASSWRGGATEAFF.

The chain has TRBV5-1 and TRBJ2-1; D unresolved. The V gene's germline CDR1 is SGHRS and CDR2 YFSETQ. Trimming pared 0 bases from V and 2 bases from J, leaving 12 bases between. The CDR3 is 16 amino acids. CDR3 residues: CASSLVAETAYNEQFF. For the CDR3, the DNA is TGCGCCAGCAGCTTGGTTGCGGAGACCGCCTACAATGAGCAGTTCTTC.

J is TRBJ2-7 and V is TRBV5-1; D unresolved. Trimming pared 4 bases from V and 4 bases from J, leaving 9 bases between. The germline V gene has CDR1 SGHRS and CDR2 YFSETQ. The CDR3 spans 12 residues. The DNA for the CDR3 is TGCGCCAGCAGCCCAGACATGTACGAGCAGTACTTC. Encoded protein: CASSPDMYEQYF.

CDR3 DNA sequence: TGTGCCAGCAGCTTAGTGGACAGGATGAACACCGGGGAGCTGTTTTTT. This encodes CASSLVDRMNTGELFF. This rearrangement joins TRBV7-8 to TRBJ2-2, with 7 positions matching TRBD1. Trimming cost V 1 base and J 1 base; bases outside gene matches: 3. From germline, CDR1 is SGHVS and CDR2 FQNEAQ. The CDR3 is made up of 16 amino acids.

The chain has TRBV6-6 and TRBJ2-7, with TRBD2 identical over 8 bases. Trimming took 5 bases from V and 1 from J; bases not matched to a gene: 7. The CDR3 is 15 amino acids. Germline CDR1 is MNHNY and CDR2 is SVGAGI (reference sequence). The CDR3 DNA reads as TGTGCCAGCAGTCCAAATAGCGGGGCTTCCTACGAGCAGTACTTC. Encoded protein: CASSPNSGASYEQYF.

The V and J genes are TRBV4-1 and TRBJ1-3; D is ambiguous. This CDR3 has 17 residues. Germline V gives CDR1 MGHRA, CDR2 YSYEKL. V lost 2 bases, J lost 0 bases, and 14 bases lay in between. CDR3 in amino acids: CASSQSPPGNSGNTIYF. The CDR3 DNA sequence: TGCGCCAGCAGCCAATCACCACCGGGTAACTCTGGAAACACCATATATTTT.

The chain joins TRBV7-2 to TRBJ2-7, with 7 bases lining up with TRBD2. Germline lookup yields CDR1 SGHTA and CDR2 FQGNSA. The CDR3 is 15 amino acids. V was pared by 1 base and J by 4 bases, with 7 bases of the junction left unmatched. The CDR3 nucleotides are TGTGCCAGCAGCTTAGGCTCACTAGCGCAGTACGAGCAGTACTTC. It is translated as CASSLGSLAQYEQYF.

The rearrangement joins TRBV14 to TRBJ1-6; D ambiguous. Trimming took 0 bases from V and 9 from J, leaving 9 bases between them. The CDR3 sequence is 14 residues long. CDR1 and CDR2 (germline): SGHDN, FVKESK. CDR3 amino acids: CASSQDWGSSPLHF. DNA of the CDR3: TGTGCCAGCAGCCAAGATTGGGGAAGTTCACCCCTCCACTTT.

This chain uses TRBV19 with TRBJ2-3, with D unresolved. The V end was cut by 5 bases, the J end by 2 bases, with 8 bases between. This CDR3 has 13 residues. Per the germline V gene, CDR1 is LNHDA and CDR2 is SQIVND (reference sequence). The CDR3 here is CASSGPNTDTQYF. CDR3 sequence (DNA): TGTGCCAGTAGTGGGCCTAACACAGATACGCAGTATTTT.

The rearrangement links TRBV30 to TRBJ1-5, with D possibly TRBD1 on 5 matching bases. The CDR3 sequence is 17 residues long. CDR1 is GTSNPN, CDR2 SVGIG, per germline (reference sequence). V lost 1 base, J lost 6 bases, and 22 bases lay in between. The DNA for the CDR3 is TGTGCCTGGAGTGGGCCCCTCGTTCTACGCCAGGGTCAGCCCCAGCATTTT. Its protein is CAWSGPLVLRQGQPQHF.